The text below deals with one T cell receptor beta chain. This receptor's antigen is unknown. No base quality values were provided; no much bigger clone lies one nucleotide off. This sample stems from a study of T cell responses to AZD1222 COVID-19 vaccine (dated by TCRdb to about 2021). Broadly, across the study: Because spike-specific TCR depth and breadth did not differ between the two schedules, AZD1222 recipients who got a second dose at roughly 4 weeks were pooled with those who got a second dose at roughly 12 weeks. A total of around 240 trial participants underwent TCR sequencing, of whom more than 200 had received two doses of AZD1222 and roughly 26 had received two doses of the MenACWY control vaccine. Trial participants were enrolled into age subgroups of 18-55, 56-69 and 70-plus years, which contained around 150, 29 and 61 TCR-sequenced participants, respectively. The investigation overall reported the following: Because no day 14 peak-response samples were available, repertoires were characterized only after the peak T cell response. Conclusions about previously exposed vaccinees are limited, since just 6 or 7 AZD1222 recipients were seropositive for SARS-CoV-2 at baseline. Reportedly, close to half of the unique spike-specific TCRs recognized epitopes lying outside the regions that are mutated in the B.1.351 and B.1.1.7 variants. In the small 56-69-year group, the increase in depth fell short of significance, most likely because of low power. Participants were mostly white British, with more females than males. The authors suggested clonal diversity may have been underestimated. The vaccine-associated CD4 TCRs covered the entire spike protein, and the dominant responses fell in regions 160-218 and 743-854. After two AZD1222 doses, spike-specific TCR breadth and depth were significantly higher than at day 0 and than in MenACWY recipients.

The CDR3 regions of human TCRbeta chains were subjected to immunosequencing. The paper's processing steps were these. TCRs in the repertoires were compared against a reference library of SARS-CoV-2-specific TCRs that had been generated with the MIRA antigen-specificity platform. Breadth was defined as the fraction of unique TCRs that were SARS-CoV-2-associated, and depth was defined as the fraction of total T cells that were SARS-CoV-2-associated. Using the MIRA data, each spike-specific TCR was assigned both to the spike region to which the TCR was reactive and to a CD4 or CD8 class. Log10-transformed breadth and depth values were compared by one-way ANOVA with Sidak's multiple comparisons tests. This immuneACCESS table, as held by TCRdb, lists in-frame sequences with V and J called but not all clones. Of the missing ones, under half trace to an unresolved V gene in checked studies; the others have no known cause. The V and J calls and clone size come from that table; D and trimming were worked out from the DNA. For this sample there are some 96,000 clones; approximately 88% appear just once. The top ten hold over 2% of the sample.

What the time point label conveys for this sample: baseline before first vaccination. Samples from vaccinated people were obtained from the UK trials COV001 and COV002, which included a single-blind randomized controlled phase 2/3 trial of AZD1222 (ChAdOx1 nCoV-19) in healthy adults. For TCRbeta chain sequencing, PBMC samples were collected from trial participants at day 0 and at day 28 after the second dose. The receptor's source is an adult in good health. Sample: peripheral blood, taken on day 0 of AZD1222 vaccination.

The DNA reads TGTGCCTGGAGTGGGATGAGTCGTGGCACTGAAGCTTTCTTT. This codes for CAWSGMSRGTEAFF. Here the chain combines TRBV30 and TRBJ1-1, with no confidently assigned D gene. CDR1 GTSNPN and CDR2 SVGIG are derived from the germline V gene (reference sequence). The CDR3 measures 14 amino acids from cysteine to phenylalanine. Only the CDR3 portion is preserved as DNA: 42 bases, with reading frame beginning at the first base. V is cut by 1 base and J by 4 bases, and the space between the germline ends is 13 bases.